These 28 T cell receptor beta chains were all obtained from the same sample, sequenced in a study of cytotoxic CD8 clonotypes in ibrutinib-treated CLL. Only in-frame clones appear in the TCRdb table, and some are missing; sequencing was by immunoSEQ multiplex PCR. The table has around 53,000 clones, about 54% seen once; the top ten hold 20% to 30%. Source: PBMCs, taken at disease progression, from a patient treated with ibrutinib. These receptor sequences come from a human donor with chronic lymphocytic leukemia.

The V call is TRBV18, the J call TRBJ2-3, with 8 bases matching TRBD2. V was pared by 2 bases and J by 4 bases, with 2 bases of the junction left unmatched. The V gene's germline CDR1 is KGHSH and CDR2 LQKENI. The CDR3 spans 14 residues. The CDR3 here is CASSPGTSSDTQYF. The CDR3 coding sequence is TGTGCCAGCTCACCAGGGACTAGTTCAGATACGCAGTATTTT.

This rearrangement joins TRBV7-2 to TRBJ1-3; D remains ambiguous. This CDR3 is 14 amino acids long. Trimming took 7 bases from V and 0 from J, leaving 10 bases between them. Germline V gives CDR1 SGHTA, CDR2 FQGNSA. The chain's CDR3 is CASNLDVSGNTIYF. The CDR3 nucleotides are TGTGCCAGCAACCTGGACGTCTCTGGAAACACCATATATTTT.

The chain joins TRBV7-2 to TRBJ2-5; possibly TRBD1 for D (6 bases). V was cut by 0 bases and J by 2 bases, with 7 bases left in between. The CDR3 runs 14 residues. The V gene's germline CDR1 is SGHTA and CDR2 FQGNSA. CDR3 bases: TGTGCCAGCAGCTTAGCGGGGGCTCAAGAGACCCAGTACTTC. Encoded protein: CASSLAGAQETQYF. Filled out from reference TRBV7-2 and TRBJ2-5, the complete variable domain reads GAGVSQSPSNKVTEKGKDVELRCDPISGHTALYWYRQSLGQGLEFLIYFQGNSAPDKSGLPSDRFSAERTGGSVSTLTIQRTQQEDSAVYLCASSLAGAQETQYFGPGTRLLVL.

A remark on this clone: A far larger clone is only one base removed, so a read error is likely. The rearrangement joins TRBV10-3 to TRBJ1-5; D gene uncertain. The CDR3 runs 12 residues. The germline CDR1 and CDR2 sequences are ENHRY and SYGVKD. Deletions cut 11 bases from V and 6 bases from J, with 14 bases between. CDR3 protein: CAGSYSGQPQHF. CDR3 sequence (DNA): TGTGCCGGCAGTTACTCAGGTCAGCCCCAGCATTTT.

The gene calls are TRBV6-5 and TRBJ2-2, with D possibly being TRBD2 (5 bases). Trimming left V 6 bases short and J 7 bases short, with 12 bases between. The V gene's germline CDR1 is MNHEY and CDR2 SVGAGI. CDR3 size: 13 residues. Written as DNA, the CDR3 is TGTGCCAGCAGCCCAGCCGGGGACGGGGAGCTGTTTTTT. This gives the protein CASSPAGDGELFF.

This chain joins TRBV9 and TRBJ2-3, with TRBD2 matching over 10 bases. Germline V gives CDR1 SGDLS, CDR2 YYNGEE. This CDR3 is 19 amino acids long. V lost 3 bases, J lost 1 base, and 14 bases stayed unmatched. The CDR3 DNA follows: TGTGCCAGCAGCGCACCCCGGAGGGCGGGGACTAGCGGCACAGATACGCAGTATTTT. Its translation: CASSAPRRAGTSGTDTQYF.

This clone was found many times. J is TRBJ1-1 and V is TRBV19, with no clear D. Germline CDR1 LNHDA, CDR2 SQIVND (reference sequence). The CDR3 consists of 13 residues. Trimming pared 5 bases from V and 5 bases from J, leaving 12 bases between. CDR3 protein: CASSPEWWTEAFF. The DNA of the CDR3 is TGTGCCAGTAGTCCCGAGTGGTGGACTGAAGCTTTCTTT.

This rearrangement joins TRBV6-6 to TRBJ1-1, with D possibly TRBD1 on 5 matching bases. The V end was cut by 2 bases, the J end by 6 bases, with 13 bases between. The CDR3 is 14 residues long. The V gene's germline CDR1 is MNHNY and CDR2 SVGAGI (reference sequence). The CDR3 protein is CASSYPTPGAEAFF. CDR3 DNA: TGTGCCAGCAGTTACCCCACCCCGGGGGCTGAAGCTTTCTTT.

V is TRBV7-9 and J is TRBJ1-4; D gene uncertain. Germline assignment: CDR1 SEHNR and CDR2 FQNEAQ (reference sequence). The V end was cut by 0 bases, the J end by 8 bases, with 4 bases between. The CDR3 has 12 residues. The chain's CDR3 is CASSLAREKLFF. As DNA, the CDR3 is TGTGCCAGCAGCTTAGCGCGAGAAAAACTGTTTTTT.

This clone was recorded many times. The chain recombines TRBV6-1 with TRBJ1-4; 7 bases line up with TRBD1. The CDR3 contains 15 residues. Trimming cost V 6 bases and J 4 bases; bases outside gene matches: 8. Germline lookup yields CDR1 MNHNS and CDR2 SASEGT. The CDR3 is CASRGGQLHNEKLFF. The CDR3 nucleotides read TGTGCCAGCAGGGGGGGACAGCTTCATAATGAAAAACTGTTTTTT.

The chain combines TRBV5-6 with TRBJ1-2; possible D gene TRBD1, 5 bases. Trimming pared 6 bases from V and 4 bases from J, leaving 13 bases between. The V gene's germline CDR1 is SGHDT and CDR2 YYEEEE. The CDR3 consists of 13 residues. CDR3 residues: CASTPTGLYGYTF. DNA of the CDR3: TGTGCCAGCACCCCGACGGGACTCTATGGCTACACCTTC. Full variable domain (rest looked up from reference TRBV5-6 and TRBJ1-2): DAGVTQSPTHLIKTRGQQVTLRCSPKSGHDTVSWYQQALGQGPQFIFQYYEEEERQRGNFPDRFSGHQFPNYSSELNVNALLLGDSALYLCASTPTGLYGYTFGSGTRLTVV.

In its sample, this clone was seen a few times. This chain connects TRBV27 to TRBJ2-1; D remains unclear. Trimming left V 4 bases short and J 0 bases short, with 7 bases between. Germline CDR1 and CDR2: MNHEY and SMNVEV (reference sequence). The CDR3 spans 14 residues. The CDR3 protein is CASSSRYSYNEQFF. The CDR3 DNA sequence: TGTGCCAGCAGTTCCAGATACTCCTACAATGAGCAGTTCTTC.

The rearrangement uses TRBV5-1 and TRBJ1-4, with D uncertain. The length of the CDR3 is 13 residues. V shed 0 bases and J shed 8 bases, with 8 bases lying between them. The V gene's germline CDR1 is SGHRS and CDR2 YFSETQ. CDR3 loop: CASSLAQREKLFF. For the CDR3, the DNA is TGCGCCAGCAGCTTGGCCCAGCGGGAAAAACTGTTTTTT.

The sample holds a few counts of this clone. This chain joins TRBV2 and TRBJ2-2; no clear D. Germline-derived CDR1 and CDR2 are SNHLY and FYNNEI. Trimming pared 3 bases from V and 5 bases from J, leaving 1 base between. The CDR3 length is 11 residues. The CDR3 coding sequence is TGTGCCAGCAGTGATACCGGGGAGCTGTTTTTT. It translates to CASSDTGELFF.

V and J are TRBV10-3 and TRBJ2-5; no definite D call. Germline CDR1 is ENHRY and CDR2 is SYGVKD. The CDR3 length is 13 residues. V was trimmed by 1 base and J by 4 bases, leaving 7 bases between them. The CDR3 protein is CAISEFSGETQYF. DNA of the CDR3: TGTGCCATCAGTGAGTTTTCGGGAGAGACCCAGTACTTC.

The chain recombines TRBV28 with TRBJ1-4; the D gene is possibly TRBD1 (5 bases). The V gene lost 6 bases and the J gene lost 6 bases, with 17 bases spanning the gap. CDR1 MDHEN and CDR2 SYDVKM come from the germline V gene. The length of the CDR3 is 15 residues. CDR3 residues: CASRQGEGLYEKLFF. The CDR3 DNA reads as TGTGCCAGCAGGCAAGGGGAGGGGTTGTATGAAAAACTGTTTTTT.

This clone was observed a handful of times. The chain is built from TRBV19 and TRBJ1-5, with D tentatively TRBD1 (5 bases). The V and J ends lost 2 bases and 6 bases respectively, with 11 bases between them. CDR1 is LNHDA, CDR2 SQIVND, per germline (reference sequence). The CDR3 runs to 14 residues. The CDR3 here is CASSIQGRGQPQHF. The CDR3 nucleotides are TGTGCCAGTAGTATACAGGGTAGGGGTCAGCCCCAGCATTTT.

The chain joins TRBV30 to TRBJ1-2; 7 nucleotides match TRBD1. There are 17 residues in the CDR3. Unmatched junction bases numbered 15, after V lost 5 bases and J lost 0 bases. CDR1 is GTSNPN, CDR2 SVGIG, per germline (reference sequence). CDR3 amino acids: CAWSHPPRGLANYGYTF. Here the CDR3 DNA reads TGTGCCTGGTCACACCCGCCGAGGGGGCTAGCTAACTATGGCTACACCTTC.

The chain combines TRBV6-5 with TRBJ2-7, with D possibly TRBD1 on 6 matching bases. Per the germline V gene, CDR1 is MNHEY and CDR2 is SVGAGI. This CDR3 is built from 12 residues. The CDR3 reads CASTGAAYEQYF. In DNA form, the CDR3 reads TGTGCGTCGACAGGAGCGGCGTACGAGCAGTACTTC.

The chain has TRBV7-8 and TRBJ2-3, with TRBD2 as a possible D gene (8 bases). CDR3 length equals 17 residues. CDR1 and CDR2 from the germline V gene are SGHVS and FQNEAQ. V was pared by 1 base and J by 2 bases, with 16 bases between. CDR3 in DNA: TGTGCCAGCAGCTTAGAAGGGGGCGGGGGGACCACAGATACGCAGTATTTT. Its protein product is CASSLEGGGGTTDTQYF.

The V call is TRBV2, the J call TRBJ2-7, with a possible D match to TRBD1 (6 bases). Between the trimmed V and J ends, which lost 3 bases and 4 bases, there was a span of 10 bases. CDR1 SNHLY and CDR2 FYNNEI come from the germline V gene. The CDR3 length is 13 residues. Written as DNA, the CDR3 is TGTGCCAGCAGTGACGGGACACTATACGAGCAGTACTTC. Amino acid sequence: CASSDGTLYEQYF.

The V call is TRBV9, the J call TRBJ2-2; 9 nucleotides align to TRBD1. V shed 2 bases and J 4 bases; nucleotides not matched to a gene: 6. This CDR3 is 16 amino acids long. Germline values: CDR1 SGDLS, CDR2 YYNGEE. The CDR3 is CASSVSQGAGTGELFF. CDR3 bases: TGTGCCAGCAGCGTCTCACAGGGGGCGGGCACCGGGGAGCTGTTTTTT.

This clone qualifies as medium-sized (0.01 to 0.1%). The V gene is TRBV4-3, the J gene TRBJ2-1; D is possibly TRBD2 (5 bases). The CDR3 has 15 amino acids. Germline V gives CDR1 LGHNA, CDR2 YSLEER. V was trimmed by 1 base and J by 6 bases, leaving 13 bases between them. The CDR3 DNA is TGCGCCAGCAGCCAAGCGGACTTCTCCGGCAATGAGCAGTTCTTC. Translated: CASSQADFSGNEQFF.

The rearrangement joins TRBV5-1 to TRBJ1-2, with 11 bases matching TRBD1. Germline CDR1 reads SGHRS; CDR2 reads YFSETQ. The CDR3 is made up of 16 amino acids. The CDR3 DNA is TGCGCTACCAGCTATTCCAGGACAGGGGGCAGGAGAGGCTACACCTTC. Translating it yields CATSYSRTGGRRGYTF.

This clone was seen more than once but under ten times. CDR3 residues: CASSRGTGSQPQHF. CDR3 bases: TGTGCCAGCAGTAGGGGGACAGGATCTCAGCCCCAGCATTTT. The gene calls are TRBV6-5 and TRBJ1-5, with 8 bases fitting TRBD1. The CDR3 covers 14 residues. Germline loops: CDR1 MNHEY, CDR2 SVGAGI. Losses at the gene ends were 5 bases for V and 6 bases for J; bases not matched to a gene: 6.

This chain uses TRBV13 with TRBJ2-7, with a weak D call TRBD1 (6 bases). The V and J ends lost 3 bases and 2 bases respectively, with 8 bases between them. Germline-derived CDR1 and CDR2 are PRHDT and FYEKMQ (reference sequence). There are 13 residues in the CDR3. DNA of the CDR3: TGTGCCAGCAGCTTGTGGGACACCTACGAGCAGTACTTC. Encoded protein: CASSLWDTYEQYF.

This clone appeared once. The V and J genes are TRBV18 and TRBJ2-2, with D perhaps matching TRBD1 (5 bases). V lost 3 bases and J 0 bases, leaving 17 bases between the germline ends. The CDR3 runs 18 residues. The germline V gene encodes CDR1 KGHSH and CDR2 LQKENI. The CDR3 DNA is TGTGCCAGCTCACCCCTGGGCAGGGTTGGCCCGAACACCGGGGAGCTGTTTTTT. It yields the protein CASSPLGRVGPNTGELFF.

This clone was seen a few times. The rearrangement links TRBV18 to TRBJ1-6; a weak D match, TRBD1 (6 bases). The germline V and J ends were trimmed by 3 bases and 7 bases, with 16 bases remaining between them. The CDR3 extends over 16 amino acids. Germline-derived CDR1 and CDR2 are KGHSH and LQKENI. For the CDR3, the DNA is TGTGCCAGCTCACCCGAAGCAGGGGTCCAAAATTCACCCCTCCACTTT. It specifies CASSPEAGVQNSPLHF.